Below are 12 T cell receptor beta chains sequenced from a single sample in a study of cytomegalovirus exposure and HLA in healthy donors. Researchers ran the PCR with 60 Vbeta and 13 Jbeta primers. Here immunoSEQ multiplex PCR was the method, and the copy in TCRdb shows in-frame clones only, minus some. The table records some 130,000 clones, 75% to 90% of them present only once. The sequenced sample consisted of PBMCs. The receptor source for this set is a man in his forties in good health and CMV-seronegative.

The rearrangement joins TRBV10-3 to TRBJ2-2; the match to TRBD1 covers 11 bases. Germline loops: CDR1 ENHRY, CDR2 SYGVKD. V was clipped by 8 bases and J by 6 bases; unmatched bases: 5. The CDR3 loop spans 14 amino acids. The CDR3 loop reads CAIGGQGVAGELFF. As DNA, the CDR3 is TGTGCCATCGGGGGACAGGGGGTAGCCGGGGAGCTGTTTTTT.

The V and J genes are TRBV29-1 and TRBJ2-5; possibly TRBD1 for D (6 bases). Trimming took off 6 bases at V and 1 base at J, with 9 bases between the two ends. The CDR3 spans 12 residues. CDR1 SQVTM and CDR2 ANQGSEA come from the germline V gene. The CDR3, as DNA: TGCAGCGTGGGACACCTCCAAGAGACCCAGTACTTC. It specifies CSVGHLQETQYF. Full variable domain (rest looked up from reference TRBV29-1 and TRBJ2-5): SAVISQKPSRDICQRGTSLTIQCQVDSQVTMMFWYRQQPGQSLTLIATANQGSEATYESGFVIDKFPISRPNLTFSTLTVSNMSPEDSSIYLCSVGHLQETQYFGPGTRLLVL.

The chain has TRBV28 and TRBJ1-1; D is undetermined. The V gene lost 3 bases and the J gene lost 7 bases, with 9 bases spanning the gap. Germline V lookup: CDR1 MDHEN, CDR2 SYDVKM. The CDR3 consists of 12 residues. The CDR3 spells CASSFVYSEAFF. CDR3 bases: TGTGCCAGCAGTTTCGTTTACAGTGAAGCTTTCTTT. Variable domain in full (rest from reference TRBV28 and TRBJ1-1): DVKVTQSSRYLVKRTGEKVFLECVQDMDHENMFWYRQDPGLGLRLIYFSYDVKMKEKGDIPEGYSVSREKKERFSLILESASTNQTSMYLCASSFVYSEAFFGQGTRLTVV.

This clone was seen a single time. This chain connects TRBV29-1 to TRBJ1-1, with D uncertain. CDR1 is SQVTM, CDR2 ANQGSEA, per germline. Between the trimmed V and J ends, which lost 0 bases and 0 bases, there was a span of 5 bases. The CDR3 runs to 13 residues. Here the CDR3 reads CSVEDPMNTEAFF. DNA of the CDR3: TGCAGCGTTGAAGACCCAATGAACACTGAAGCTTTCTTT.

The CDR3 sequence: CASSVGFIWTSGSRGVGDTQYF. CDR3 sequence (DNA): TGCGCCAGCAGCGTAGGTTTCATATGGACTAGCGGGAGCAGGGGCGTTGGAGATACGCAGTATTTT. The chain links TRBV5-1 to TRBJ2-3, with 13 bases aligning to TRBD2. The CDR3 is 22 amino acids. The germline CDR1 and CDR2 sequences are SGHRS and YFSETQ. The V segment lost 4 bases and the J segment 5 bases; nucleotides outside the gene matches: 25.

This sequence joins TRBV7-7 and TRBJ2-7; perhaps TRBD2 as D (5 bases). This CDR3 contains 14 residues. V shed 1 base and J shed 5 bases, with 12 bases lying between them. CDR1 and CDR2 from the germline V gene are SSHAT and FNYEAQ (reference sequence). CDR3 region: CASSLGVSGDEQYF. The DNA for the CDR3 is TGTGCCAGCAGCTTAGGGGTCTCCGGGGACGAGCAGTACTTC.

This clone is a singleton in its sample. The CDR3 DNA reads TGTGCCAGCAGCGCTAGCGGCTCCTACGAGCAGTACTTC. Translation: CASSASGSYEQYF. V and J are TRBV7-2 and TRBJ2-7; the match to TRBD2 covers 7 bases. Trimming took 5 bases from V and 0 from J; bases not matched to a gene: 1. Germline CDR1 and CDR2: SGHTA and FQGNSA. The CDR3 loop spans 13 amino acids.

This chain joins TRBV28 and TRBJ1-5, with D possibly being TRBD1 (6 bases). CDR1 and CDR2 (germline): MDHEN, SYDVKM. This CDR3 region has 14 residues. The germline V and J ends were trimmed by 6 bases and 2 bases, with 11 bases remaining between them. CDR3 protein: CASRRGGGNQPQHF. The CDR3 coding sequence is TGTGCCAGCAGGAGGGGGGGAGGCAATCAGCCCCAGCATTTT.

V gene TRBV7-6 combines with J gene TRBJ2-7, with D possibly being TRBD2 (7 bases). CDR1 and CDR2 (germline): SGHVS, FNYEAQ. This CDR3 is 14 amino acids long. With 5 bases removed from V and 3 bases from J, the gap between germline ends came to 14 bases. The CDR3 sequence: CASSLGGPNYEQYF. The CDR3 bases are TGTGCCAGCAGCCTGGGGGGGCCAAACTACGAGCAGTACTTC.

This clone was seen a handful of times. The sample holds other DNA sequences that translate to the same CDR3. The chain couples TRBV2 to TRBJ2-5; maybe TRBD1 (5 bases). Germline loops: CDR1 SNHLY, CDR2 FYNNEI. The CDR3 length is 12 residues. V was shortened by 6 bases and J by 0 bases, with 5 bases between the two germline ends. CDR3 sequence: CASRDNQETQYF. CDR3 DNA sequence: TGTGCCAGCAGGGACAACCAAGAGACCCAGTACTTC.

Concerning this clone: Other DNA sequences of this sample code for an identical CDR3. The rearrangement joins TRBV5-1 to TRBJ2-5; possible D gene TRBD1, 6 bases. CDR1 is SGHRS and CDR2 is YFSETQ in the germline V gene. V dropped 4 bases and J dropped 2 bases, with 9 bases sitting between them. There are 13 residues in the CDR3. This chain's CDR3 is CASSRTVQETQYF. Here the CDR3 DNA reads TGCGCCAGCAGCCGGACAGTTCAAGAGACCCAGTACTTC.

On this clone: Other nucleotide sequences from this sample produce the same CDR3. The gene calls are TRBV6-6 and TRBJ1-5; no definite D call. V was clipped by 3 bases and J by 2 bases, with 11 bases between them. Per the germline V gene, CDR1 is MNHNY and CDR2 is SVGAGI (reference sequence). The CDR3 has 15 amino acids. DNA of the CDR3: TGTGCCAGCAGTTATGGAGGCGCGGGCAATCAGCCCCAGCATTTT. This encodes CASSYGGAGNQPQHF.